This T cell receptor beta chain is from a study of T cells in Graves' hyperthyroidism and ophthalmopathy. Germline CDR1 reads SGHAT; CDR2 reads FQNNGV. The CDR3 consists of 13 residues. Deletions cut 7 bases from V and 2 bases from J, with 10 bases between. Study observations and caveats: Before onset, ophthalmopathy was predicted by the model a median about six months earlier. Blood held most thyroid clonotypes expanded above 0.001 frequency.

This clonotype has ten or more counts. What it recognizes is unknown. Amplification targeted TCR beta CDR3 regions from RNA transcripts. The HTBI primer set drove a first-round RT-PCR of the TCR CDR3. A single record per CDR3 protein comes from TCRdb applying MiXCR to the multiplex PCR reads. The table shows approximately 530,000 distinct CDR3 sequences, with over 15% occurring only once. What was sequenced was blood. This chain links TRBV11-2 with TRBJ2-3; D unclear. The receptor was isolated from a woman younger than 30 with Graves' hyperthyroidism. The chain's CDR3 is CASTPAATDTQYF. DNA for the CDR3: TGTGCCAGCACCCCGGCGGCCACAGATACGCAGTATTTT.